The rows below give T cell receptor beta chains drawn from one sample of a study of shared clonotypes between healthy human individuals. Produced via immunoSEQ multiplex PCR; TCRdb's table is partial and in-frame only. The table has approximately 1,000,000 clones, around three quarters seen once. Sequenced sample: memory CD4+ T cells from PBMCs. The receptor set was obtained from a man aged 18 to 29 in good health. Some clones in this sample may be carry-over from other donors' samples. CDR3s include the opening cysteine and the closing phenylalanine or tryptophan. Fields, in order: V gene, clone size, D gene, J gene, CDR3 DNA, CDR3 protein. The D gene is left open where the match is weak. A clone size is listed for some rows: how often the clone was seen (once, few, many), or a class if it is expanded.

>TRBV2|NA|TRBD1|TRBJ2-7
TGTGCCGGTACAGGGGGGTTATCCTACGAGCAGTACTTC
CAGTGGLSYEQYF
>TRBV15|NA|NA|TRBJ2-7
TGTGCCACCAGCAGAGCTGGGATGTTCTCCTACGAGCAGTACTTC
CATSRAGMFSYEQYF
>TRBV6-6|NA|NA|TRBJ2-3
TGTGCCAGCGGTATACTAGGGGGAAGCACAGATACGCAGTATTTT
CASGILGGSTDTQYF
>TRBV18|NA|TRBD2|TRBJ2-1
TGTGCCAGCTCACCACCGGTCACTAGCGGGAGTCGATCTATGCAGTTCTTC
CASSPPVTSGSRSMQFF
>TRBV2|NA|NA|TRBJ1-2
TGTGCCAGCAGTCCCCATTCTGAGGGCTACACCTTC
CASSPHSEGYTF
>TRBV19|NA|NA|TRBJ2-5
TGTGCCAGTGCTTCCGGGGAGACCCAGTACTTC
CASASGETQYF
>TRBV4-1|NA|TRBD1|TRBJ2-1
TGCGCCAGCAGCCAGGCACCCCGGGACAGGGACAATGAGCAGTTCTTC
CASSQAPRDRDNEQFF
>TRBV27|NA|NA|TRBJ1-4
TGTGCCAGCAGTTTATCCGGGTCTGGGGGGTGGTCGGAAAAACTGTTTTTT
CASSLSGSGGWSEKLFF
>TRBV2|NA|NA|TRBJ2-3
TGTGCCAGCGTACCCCGGGTAACAGATACGCAGTATTTT
CASVPRVTDTQYF
>TRBV7-2|NA|TRBD1|TRBJ1-3
TGTGCCAGCAGCTCGACAGGGGGAACTGGAAACACCATATATTTT
CASSSTGGTGNTIYF
>TRBV7-2|NA|TRBD2|TRBJ2-7
TGTGCCAGCAGCATTGAACTAGCGGACTACGAGCAGTACTTC
CASSIELADYEQYF
>TRBV30|once|NA|TRBJ2-7
TGTGCCTGGAGTGCGACGATGGGACTCCAGTACTTC
CAWSATMGLQYF
>TRBV28|NA|NA|TRBJ1-2
TGTGCCAGCACCTTAGGTCGGGAGACCTATGGCTACACCTTC
CASTLGRETYGYTF
>TRBV5-1|NA|TRBD2|TRBJ2-7
TGCGCCAGCTCCACCGGGACTAGCGGGAGTGGCGAGCAGTACTTC
CASSTGTSGSGEQYF
>TRBV30|NA|NA|TRBJ1-2
TGTGCCTGGAGTCCTGGACATATCTATGGCTACACCTTC
CAWSPGHIYGYTF
>TRBV30|NA|NA|TRBJ2-3
TGTGCCTGGAGTGTGGATACGCAGTATTTT
CAWSVDTQYF
>TRBV30|NA|NA|TRBJ2-1
TGTGCCTGGAGTGTGCTTTACAATGAGCAGTTCTTC
CAWSVLYNEQFF
>TRBV7-3|NA|TRBD1|TRBJ2-6
TGTGCCAGCAGCTTAACGGGGACAGCCTCTGGGGCCAACGTCCTGACTTTC
CASSLTGTASGANVLTF
>TRBV4-1|few|TRBD2|TRBJ2-7
TGCGCCAGCAGGTTCGGGACTAGCGGGAGCCACGAGCAGTACTTC
CASRFGTSGSHEQYF
>TRBV11-2|NA|TRBD1|TRBJ2-3
TGTGCCAGCAGCTCGACAGGGACAGATACGCAGTATTTT
CASSSTGTDTQYF
>TRBV5-8|few|TRBD1|TRBJ2-2
TGTGCCAGCAGCTTGTCGGGGACAGGGGGACGGGAGCTGTTTTTT
CASSLSGTGGRELFF
>TRBV28|NA|NA|TRBJ1-1
TGTGCCAGCACCCGGACAGTCAACACTGAAGCTTTCTTT
CASTRTVNTEAFF
>TRBV5-1|NA|NA|TRBJ2-3
TGCGCCAGCAGCACGGGACGGTCAGACACAGATACGCAGTATTTT
CASSTGRSDTDTQYF
>TRBV29-1|NA|TRBD1|TRBJ2-5
TGCAGCGTCCGACCACAGGGGAGAGAGACCCAGTACTTC
CSVRPQGRETQYF
>TRBV5-1|NA|NA|TRBJ1-4
TGCGCCAGCAGCTTGGGAGGGACCGACGAAAAACTGTTTTTT
CASSLGGTDEKLFF
>TRBV6-5|once|NA|TRBJ1-5
TGTGCCAGCAGTTACTCGCGCGGGGATCAGCCCCAGCATTTT
CASSYSRGDQPQHF
>TRBV6-6|NA|TRBD1|TRBJ2-7
TGTGCCAGCAGCTGGGACAGGGGAGGGGAGCAGTACTTC
CASSWDRGGEQYF
>TRBV5-1|NA|TRBD2|TRBJ2-1
TGCGCCAGCAGCCCGGGACTAAATTCCCATGAGCAGTTCTTC
CASSPGLNSHEQFF
>TRBV28|NA|NA|TRBJ2-6
TGTGCCAGCAGACAGACGGGGGCCAACGTCCTGACTTTC
CASRQTGANVLTF
>TRBV12-5|few|TRBD2|TRBJ2-7
TGTGCTAGTGGACTGGGACTAGCGGGGCCCTACGAGCAGTACTTC
CASGLGLAGPYEQYF
>TRBV20-1|few|NA|TRBJ1-1
TGCAGTGCTCGAAAGGGCACTGAAGCTTTCTTT
CSARKGTEAFF
>TRBV23-1|NA|NA|TRBJ1-2
TGCGCCAGCAGTCAATCCCTAGACCCGGAACAGGGTGGCTACACCTTC
CASSQSLDPEQGGYTF
>TRBV29-1|NA|TRBD2|TRBJ2-6
TGCAGCGTTAAACTAGCGGGAGTTGGGGCCAACGTCCTGACTTTC
CSVKLAGVGANVLTF
>TRBV18|NA|NA|TRBJ2-3
TGTGCCAGCTCACCGAACCAGCAAGATACGCAGTATTTT
CASSPNQQDTQYF
>TRBV19|NA|NA|TRBJ2-7
TGTGCCAGTAGTATCCGGGACCTTGCCTACGAGCAGTACTTC
CASSIRDLAYEQYF
>TRBV5-1|NA|NA|TRBJ2-2
TGCGCCAGCAGTACCCTTGCCGGGGAGCTGTTTTTT
CASSTLAGELFF
>TRBV6-1|NA|NA|TRBJ2-2
TGTGCCATCAGTGGAGGGGGCACCGGGGAGCTGTTTTTT
CAISGGGTGELFF
>TRBV28|NA|TRBD2|TRBJ2-3
TGTGCCAGCAGTTTATCCAGCGGGAAGACCACAGATACGCAGTATTTT
CASSLSSGKTTDTQYF
>TRBV7-3|once|TRBD1|TRBJ1-1
TGTGCCAGCAGCCCAGGGACAGTAGACACTGAAGCTTTCTTT
CASSPGTVDTEAFF
>TRBV5-4|NA|TRBD2|TRBJ2-3
TGTGCCAGCAGTCCGTCAGCGGGAGGGATGGTGGATACGCAGTATTTT
CASSPSAGGMVDTQYF
>TRBV2|once|NA|TRBJ2-3
TGTGCCAGCAGCCTACAGGGCAGCACAGATACGCAGTATTTT
CASSLQGSTDTQYF
>TRBV27|NA|TRBD2|TRBJ2-3
TGTGCCAGCAGTCCCTCGGGACTAGCGGGAGGTGCGCAGTATTTT
CASSPSGLAGGAQYF
>TRBV4-1|NA|TRBD1|TRBJ1-5
TGCGCCAGCCGGGAGAACAGGGGGCGAGGTCAGCCCCAGCATTTT
CASRENRGRGQPQHF
>TRBV10-3|NA|NA|TRBJ1-4
TGTGCCATCAGCTCCGGACGGTCAACTAATGAAAAACTGTTTTTT
CAISSGRSTNEKLFF
>TRBV9|NA|TRBD2|TRBJ2-2
TGTGCCAGCAGCCCCGTAGCGGGAGAGAACACCGGGGAGCTGTTTTTT
CASSPVAGENTGELFF
>TRBV19|many|NA|TRBJ1-1
TGTGCCAGTAGTCCGCAGACAGGCTCGGGAGCTTTCTTT
CASSPQTGSGAFF
>TRBV6-6|NA|NA|TRBJ2-2
TGTGCCAGCAGTTATTACGGGGAGCTGTTTTTT
CASSYYGELFF
>TRBV28|NA|TRBD2|TRBJ2-1
TGTGCCAGCAGGAGACTAGCGGGCTCCTACAATGAGCAGTTCTTC
CASRRLAGSYNEQFF
>TRBV6-6|NA|TRBD1|TRBJ1-4
TGTGCCAGCAGTTCCCCGGACAGGGTAGGAGAAAAACTGTTTTTT
CASSSPDRVGEKLFF
>TRBV5-1|few|NA|TRBJ1-5
TGCGCCAGCAGCTTGGGGGAGCCCAATCAGCCCCAGCATTTT
CASSLGEPNQPQHF
>TRBV9|once|TRBD1|TRBJ2-5
TGTGCCAGCAGCGTTGGACAGGGGTTGGTGGAGACCCAGTACTTC
CASSVGQGLVETQYF
>TRBV18|NA|TRBD1|TRBJ1-1
TGTGCCAGTGGGGAGACAGGGATGATCGGACGCCGGAACACTGAAGCTTTCTTT
CASGETGMIGRRNTEAFF
>TRBV27|NA|NA|TRBJ2-1
TGTGCCAGCAGTCGGACAGTTTTTAGGAATGAGCAGTTCTTC
CASSRTVFRNEQFF
>TRBV2|few|NA|TRBJ1-2
TGTGCCAGCATAATAAGGCAGGCGAACTATGGCTACACCTTC
CASIIRQANYGYTF
>TRBV5-1|NA|NA|TRBJ2-1
TGCGCCAGCAGCTGGCAGGGAGGAGGTTACAATGAGCAGTTCTTC
CASSWQGGGYNEQFF
>TRBV28|once|NA|TRBJ1-2
TGTGCCAGTAAGGACAGCACCTACACTAGCTATGGCTACACCTTC
CASKDSTYTSYGYTF
>TRBV6-5|NA|NA|TRBJ1-1
TGTGCCAGCAGTTACTCATCAGGGATCGAGAACACTGAAGCTTTCTTT
CASSYSSGIENTEAFF